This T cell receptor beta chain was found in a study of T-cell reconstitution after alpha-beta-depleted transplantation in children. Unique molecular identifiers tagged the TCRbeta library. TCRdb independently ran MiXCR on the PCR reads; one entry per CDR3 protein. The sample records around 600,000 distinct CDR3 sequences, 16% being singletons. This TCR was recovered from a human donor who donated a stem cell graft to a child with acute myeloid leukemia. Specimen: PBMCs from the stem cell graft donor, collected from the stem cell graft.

The CDR3 sequence: CASSPGTSGGSGANVLTF. The CDR3, as DNA: TGTGCCAGCAGCCCTGGGACTAGCGGGGGTTCTGGGGCCAACGTCCTGACTTTC. The rearrangement links TRBV7-8 to TRBJ2-6, with 14 bases identical to TRBD2. Germline V gene sequence: CDR1 SGHVS, CDR2 FQNEAQ. Losses at the gene ends were 5 bases for V and 1 base for J; bases not matched to a gene: 4. This CDR3 contains 18 residues.